What follows describes a single T cell receptor beta chain. Everyone who took part was roughly 18 to 100 years old, and they came from about 25 US areas. For recovered donors of Cohort 3, there were two negative PCRs, clearance, or symptom resolution. This sample stems from a study of blood T cell repertoires in COVID-19. Per the authors' pipeline: Amplification of reference gene primers provided the estimated nucleated cell counts. Method: immunoSEQ multiplex PCR; TCRdb's copy keeps in-frame clones and lacks some. The V and J calls and clone size come from that table; D and trimming were worked out from the DNA. The table records some 270,000 clones, 70% to 90% of them present only once. This CDR3 is 15 amino acids long. Germline assignment: CDR1 MNHEY and CDR2 SMNVEV (reference sequence). Trimming left V 7 bases short and J 0 bases short, with 13 bases between.

The sample consisted of PBMCs or T cells enriched from blood (not recorded which). The sequence derives from a woman aged 25 to 39 who had recovered from COVID-19. V and J are TRBV27 and TRBJ2-1, with D possibly TRBD2 on 5 matching bases. CDR3 sequence: CASIASTSSYNEQFF. The CDR3 DNA is TGTGCCAGCATCGCTAGCACGAGCTCCTACAATGAGCAGTTCTTC.